This T cell receptor beta chain was recovered during a study of blood T cells in healthy people across ages (dated by TCRdb to about 2015). Looking at the study overall: In model experiments, template switching captured about one uniquely barcoded TCR beta cDNA molecule for every two T cells. The study measured age-related changes in TCR beta repertoire diversity using deep sequencing normalized with unique cDNA molecular identifiers. Donors were grouped into four age groups: young (average roughly 17 years), middle-aged (39), aged (around 62) and long-lived (approximately 82). Two additional independent replicas of 1 million unique cDNA reads from the same blood draw were analyzed for two donors (one aged 18 to 30 and one aged 80 or older). The full study reports these points: The long-lived group showed more naive CD4+ T cells, fewer expanded clones and increased TCR diversity than the aged group, suggesting age selection. Since profiling was done on bulk unsorted PBMCs, naive and antigen-experienced compartments could not be conclusively compared. Estimates of total diversity based on one million sequenced T cells were regarded as lower bounds and as underestimates. The CMV infection status of donors was not known, potentially confounding age-related changes in expanded clonotypes. As age increased, observed TCR beta diversity per million T cells dropped in a roughly linear way, and a significant reduction was already evident by age around 41. Observed TCR beta diversity correlated strongly with the percentage of naive T cells measured by flow cytometry.

The roughly 42 donors, aged roughly 6 to 95 years, were systemically healthy Caucasian individuals from Russia. Roughly 9 milliliters of peripheral blood were drawn from each donor into EDTA-treated Vacutainer tubes. Ficoll-Paque density-gradient centrifugation was used to isolate PBMCs, with at least 7 million obtained per sample. Total RNA was extracted from PBMCs with Trizol reagent, with at least 5 micrograms obtained per sample. Naive CD45RAhigh/CD27high T cell percentages were measured by flow cytometry on a PBMC aliquot from every donor. The CDR3 sequence holds 14 residues, the cysteine and phenylalanine included. The CDR3 DNA has 42 bases and is translated from base 1. The germline V gene encodes CDR1 SQVTM and CDR2 ANQGSEA. Between the V and J ends, shortened by 6 bases and 4 bases respectively, the junction contains 16 bases. A word on this clonotype: The antigen it binds to is not known. Within one base of it there is no much larger clone, and no base qualities were kept.

Library preparation was by 5' RACE. Instrument used: Illumina HiSeq 2500. A second PCR of about 6 to 11 cycles was performed with a sample-barcoded 5' primer and a J-beta primer mix. A template-switch 5' adaptor carrying 12 random nucleotides introduced a unique molecular identifier onto each TCR beta cDNA molecule. At least 2.5 million CDR3-containing paired-end reads were obtained from each sample. The Mint cDNA synthesis kit, primed by a TRBC-specific oligonucleotide, was used to synthesize first-strand cDNA from all RNA. Following uracil-DNA glycosylase treatment, all cDNA underwent a first 18-cycle PCR with the universal primers M1SS and BC2_uni_R. Turning to the authors' computational methods: For normalization, 1 million high-quality reads were randomly selected from each sample, with every read carrying a distinct molecular identifier. Reads with shared molecular identifiers were discarded instead of being binned into consensus sequences. MiTCR, run with a Q25 quality threshold and the strictest error-elimination algorithm, handled CDR3 identification, clonotype clustering and error correction. A nonparametric unseen species model using Euler transformation provided a lower-bound estimate of total TCR beta diversity. Clones were called with MiXCR by TCRdb after fastp trimmed the public reads at Q25, and only in-frame beta chains were retained. Each record represents a unique CDR3 protein, reported with the most common genes and DNA among its rows. TCRdb assigned the V and J calls; the authors' analysis was not used. In this sample the table shows over 700,000 distinct CDR3 sequences, 20% to 25% of which occur a single time. More than 8.5% of the sample is taken by the ten largest.

These data also formed part of another study, on T cells of mothers and their children. The second publication reports: Nine systemically healthy Caucasian individuals served as donors, namely three mothers together with their six children. cDNA synthesis used all of the extracted RNA, with around 1.5 ug of RNA in each 15 ul reaction. In the second PCR, sample barcodes and 2-4 random nucleotides were introduced via the M1S primer. Over 8.5 million TCR beta CDR3 reads came from each mother, compared with several million reads from each child. TCR recombination output is similarly shaped by thymic selection in related and unrelated pairs, with a minor effect exerted by inherited differences. Normalized repertoire overlap was always found to be slightly, but never significantly, higher in related mother-child pairs than in unrelated mother-child pairs. With a sensitivity of approximately 100 clones per million clonotypes, no persistent microchimeric T cell clones were detected. To look for features that set related mother-child pairs apart from unrelated individuals, the researchers ran deep NGS to compare the TCR beta repertoires of mothers and children. Mothers averaged roughly 40 +/- 4 years of age and children averaged about 12 +/- 4 years. After adapter ligation was performed with NEBNext reagents, the libraries were sequenced on an Illumina HiSeq 2000 with 100+100 nt paired-end reads. To avoid cross-contamination, the mother libraries and the child libraries were prepared a month apart and sequenced in separate runs. Between about 500,000 and 2,100,000 distinct TCR beta clonotypes were identified per donor. Naive TCR beta clonotypes were estimated from low-frequency clonotypes matched to each donor's FACS-determined naive share, without sorting.

The sequence is built from TRBV29-1 and TRBJ2-4; the D gene is tentatively TRBD1 or TRBD2, each matching 5 bases. The specimen sequenced was blood. The receptor was isolated from a boy aged 10-17 years in good health. The DNA sequence reads TGCAGCGTCCTGCCGGATGGGGGTAAAAACATTCAGTACTTC. It codes for CSVLPDGGKNIQYF.